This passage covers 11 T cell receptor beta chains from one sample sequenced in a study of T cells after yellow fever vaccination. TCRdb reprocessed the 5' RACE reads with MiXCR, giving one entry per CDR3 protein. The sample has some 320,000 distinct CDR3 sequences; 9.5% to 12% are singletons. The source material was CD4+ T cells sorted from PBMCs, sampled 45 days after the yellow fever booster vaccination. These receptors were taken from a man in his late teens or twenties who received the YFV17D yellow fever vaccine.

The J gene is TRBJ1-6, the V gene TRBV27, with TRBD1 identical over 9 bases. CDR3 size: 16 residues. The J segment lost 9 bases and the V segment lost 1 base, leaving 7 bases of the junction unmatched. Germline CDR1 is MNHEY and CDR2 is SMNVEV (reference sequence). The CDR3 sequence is CASSLFFGTGSSPLHF. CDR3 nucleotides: TGTGCCAGCAGTTTATTTTTCGGGACAGGGAGTTCACCCCTCCACTTT.

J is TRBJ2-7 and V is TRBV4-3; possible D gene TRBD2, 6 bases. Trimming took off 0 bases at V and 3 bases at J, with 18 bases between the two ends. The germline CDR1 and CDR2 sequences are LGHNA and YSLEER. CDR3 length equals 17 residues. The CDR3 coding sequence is TGCGCCAGCAGCCAAGATTTAAGAGGGCAGGGAGGCTACGAGCAGTACTTC. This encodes CASSQDLRGQGGYEQYF.

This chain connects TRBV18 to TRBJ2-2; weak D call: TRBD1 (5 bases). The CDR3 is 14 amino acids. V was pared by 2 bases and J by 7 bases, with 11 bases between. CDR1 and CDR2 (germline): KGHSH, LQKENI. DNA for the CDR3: TGTGCCAGCTCACCAACTCAGGGTGTCGGGGAGCTGTTTTTT. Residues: CASSPTQGVGELFF.

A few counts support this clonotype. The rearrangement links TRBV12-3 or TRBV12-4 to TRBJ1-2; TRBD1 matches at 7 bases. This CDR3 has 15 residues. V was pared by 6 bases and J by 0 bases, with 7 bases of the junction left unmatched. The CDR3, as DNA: TGTGCCAGCAGCCCGGGACAGATTTCTAACTATGGCTACACCTTC. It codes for CASSPGQISNYGYTF.

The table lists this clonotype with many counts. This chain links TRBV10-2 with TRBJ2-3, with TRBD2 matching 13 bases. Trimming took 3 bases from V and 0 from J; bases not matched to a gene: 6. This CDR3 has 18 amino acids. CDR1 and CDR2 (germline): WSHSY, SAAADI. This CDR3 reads CASSDLGLAGPSTDTQYF. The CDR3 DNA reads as TGCGCCAGCAGTGACCTGGGACTAGCGGGGCCTAGCACAGATACGCAGTATTTT.

CDR3 amino acids: CASSTYIHPGQTQYF. The DNA of the CDR3 is TGTGCCAGTAGTACTTACATTCATCCGGGGCAGACCCAGTACTTC. The rearrangement uses TRBV19 and TRBJ2-5; D is possibly TRBD1 or TRBD2 (5 bases each). The V gene's germline CDR1 is LNHDA and CDR2 SQIVND (reference sequence). The CDR3 is made up of 15 amino acids. Deletions cut 4 bases from V and 6 bases from J, with 18 bases between.

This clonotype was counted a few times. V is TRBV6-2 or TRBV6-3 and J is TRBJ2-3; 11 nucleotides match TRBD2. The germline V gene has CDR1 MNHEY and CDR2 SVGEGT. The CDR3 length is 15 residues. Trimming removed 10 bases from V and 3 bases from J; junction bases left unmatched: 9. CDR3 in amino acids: CATQLAGDSTDTQYF. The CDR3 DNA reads TGTGCCACGCAACTAGCGGGGGACTCTACAGATACGCAGTATTTT.

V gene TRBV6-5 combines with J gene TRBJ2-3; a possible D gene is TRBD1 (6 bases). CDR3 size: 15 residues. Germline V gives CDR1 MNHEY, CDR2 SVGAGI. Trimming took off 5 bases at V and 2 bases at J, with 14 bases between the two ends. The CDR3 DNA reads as TGTGCCAGCAGTCGGACAGTGGGGGTCACAGATACGCAGTATTTT. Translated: CASSRTVGVTDTQYF.

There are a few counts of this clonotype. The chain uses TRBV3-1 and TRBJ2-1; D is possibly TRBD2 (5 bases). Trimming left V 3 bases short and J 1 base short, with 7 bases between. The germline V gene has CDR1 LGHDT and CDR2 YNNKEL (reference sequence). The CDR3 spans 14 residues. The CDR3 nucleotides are TGTGCCAGCAGCCAGAGCGGTTCCTACAATGAGCAGTTCTTC. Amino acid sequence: CASSQSGSYNEQFF.

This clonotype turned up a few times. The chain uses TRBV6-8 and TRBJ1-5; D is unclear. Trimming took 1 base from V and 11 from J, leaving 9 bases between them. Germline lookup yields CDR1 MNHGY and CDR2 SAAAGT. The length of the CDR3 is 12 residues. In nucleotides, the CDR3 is TGTGCCAGCAGTTACTATTACACCGCCCAGCATTTT. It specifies CASSYYYTAQHF.

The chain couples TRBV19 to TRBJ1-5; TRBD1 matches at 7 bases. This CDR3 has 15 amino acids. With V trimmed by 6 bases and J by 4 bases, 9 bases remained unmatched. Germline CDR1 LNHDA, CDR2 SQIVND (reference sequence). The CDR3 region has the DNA TGTGCCAGTAGCATGATCGGGACAGATAATCAGCCCCAGCATTTT. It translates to CASSMIGTDNQPQHF.